The subject of this entry is one T cell receptor beta chain. This receptor's antigen is unknown. No per-base quality is available; no much larger clone lies one base away. Peripheral blood CD8+ and CD4+ T cells from healthy donors, Susac syndrome patients and multiple sclerosis patients were profiled using high-throughput TCR beta sequencing. Susac syndrome patients met recently defined diagnostic criteria for definite or probable disease. Bulk CD8+ and CD4+ T cells were purified by magnetic negative isolation, whereas CD8+ TEMRA cells were enriched by FACS. Blood was drawn into EDTA tubes, processed within 24 hours, and PBMCs were isolated by density gradient centrifugation. PBMCs destined for TCR sequencing were cryopreserved in liquid nitrogen and later thawed in a 37 °C water bath. Purity of sorted or isolated CD4+, CD8+ and CD8+ TEMRA cells was at least 90%. RNA was extracted using the RNeasy kit, and roughly 0.5 to 1 ug of the RNA was reverse transcribed with random hexamers. TCR beta CDR3 regions were amplified with the immunoSEQ multiplex PCR assay covering 54 Vbeta and 13 Jbeta segments. PCR amplification bias was corrected by using a synthetic template baseline for primer optimization and computational correction. Concerning the study's data processing: Reads were assigned to V, D and J genes according to IMGT and analyzed in immunoSEQ Analyzer, with only productive sequences retained. Clonality was calculated as one minus the Shannon entropy normalized by log2 of the number of productive unique sequences. For each patient and control, public and private clones were evaluated among the 100 most prevalent clones. Clones were defined as Susac-specific if absent from the healthy and MS cohorts, from around 1,000 published viral clones and from other ImmuneACCESS disease sequences. TCRdb reran the public reads through fastp at Q25 and MiXCR, keeping productive beta chains. Rows are combined by CDR3 protein, so each entry shows the most common genes and DNA. The V and J calls and clone size come from TCRdb's table, not from the authors' own analysis. The sample table contains 170,000 or so distinct CDR3 sequences; only one count was recorded for more than 95% of them. The ten largest clones take up around 0.12% of the sample.

This sample is part of a study of CD8 T cells in Susac syndrome (dated by TCRdb to between 2018 and 2020). For context, the study as a whole: Among the Susac syndrome patients who were sequenced, clinically active disease was present in about six and clinical remission was observed in under ten. Repertoire sequencing was used to test whether CD8+ T cell activation and differentiation in Susac syndrome was antigen driven. At the time of blood withdrawal, Susac syndrome patients were either therapy-naive, taking corticosteroids (with some also receiving IVIg), or on IVIg alone. The paper's findings and limits, for the study overall: No clonal expansion was detected in the CD4+ T cell repertoire of Susac syndrome patients. The TCR sequencing and HLA analysis was acknowledged to have included a relatively small number of individuals.

From its cysteine to its phenylalanine, the CDR3 spans 14 amino acids. Kept here is only the CDR3 DNA, which spans 42 bases and is read in frame from base 1. The germline V gene (reference sequence) specifies LNHDA as CDR1 and SQIVND as CDR2. The trim is 5 bases for V and 8 bases for J, with a gap of 16 bases between the germline ends. The source of this sequence is a human donor with Susac syndrome. The chain is made from TRBV19 and TRBJ2-4, and possibly TRBD2, on 6 matching bases. The sample was CD4+ T cells from PBMCs. In nucleotide form, the sequence is TGTGCCAGTAGTGAGTCCGGGACTCTTCACATTCAGTACTTC. Translated, it gives CASSESGTLHIQYF.